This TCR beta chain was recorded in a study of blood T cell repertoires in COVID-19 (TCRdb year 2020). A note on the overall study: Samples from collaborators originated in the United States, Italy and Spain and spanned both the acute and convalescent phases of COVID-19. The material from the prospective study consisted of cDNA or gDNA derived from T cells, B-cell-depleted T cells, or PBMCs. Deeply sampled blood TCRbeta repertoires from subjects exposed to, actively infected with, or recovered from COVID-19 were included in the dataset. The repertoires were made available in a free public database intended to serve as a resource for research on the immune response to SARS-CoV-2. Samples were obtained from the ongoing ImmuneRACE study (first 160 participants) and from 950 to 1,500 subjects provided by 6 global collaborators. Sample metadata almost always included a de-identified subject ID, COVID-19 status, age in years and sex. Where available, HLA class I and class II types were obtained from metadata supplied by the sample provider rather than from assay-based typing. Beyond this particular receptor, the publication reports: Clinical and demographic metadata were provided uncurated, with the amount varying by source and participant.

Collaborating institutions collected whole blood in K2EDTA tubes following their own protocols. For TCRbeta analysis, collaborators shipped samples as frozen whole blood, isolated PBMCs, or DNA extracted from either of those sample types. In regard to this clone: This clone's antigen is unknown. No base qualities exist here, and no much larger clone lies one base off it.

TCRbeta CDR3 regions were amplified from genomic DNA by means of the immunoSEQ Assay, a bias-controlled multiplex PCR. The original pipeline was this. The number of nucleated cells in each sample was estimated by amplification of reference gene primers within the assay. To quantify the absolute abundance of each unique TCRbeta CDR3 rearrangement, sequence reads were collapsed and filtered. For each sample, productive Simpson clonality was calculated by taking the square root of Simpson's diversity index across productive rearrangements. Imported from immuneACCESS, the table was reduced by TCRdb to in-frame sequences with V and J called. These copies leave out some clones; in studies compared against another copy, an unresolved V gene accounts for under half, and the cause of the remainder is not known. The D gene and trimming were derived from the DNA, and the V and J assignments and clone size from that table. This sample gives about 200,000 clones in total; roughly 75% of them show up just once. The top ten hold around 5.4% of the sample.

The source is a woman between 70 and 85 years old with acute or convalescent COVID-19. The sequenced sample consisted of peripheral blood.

Read as DNA, the sequence is TGTGCCAGCAAGGGAGGCAATCAGCCCCAGCATTTT. Its amino acids are CASKGGNQPQHF. In this chain, TRBV6-6 is recombined with TRBJ1-5; the D gene lacks a confident call. The germline ends are 6 bases apart after V is trimmed by 7 bases and J by 2 bases. CDR3 length: 12 amino acids, cysteine to phenylalanine. Only the CDR3 DNA is retained, 36 bases long and in frame from the first base. Looking up the germline V gene (reference sequence) yields CDR1 MNHNY and CDR2 SVGAGI.